These 27 T cell receptor beta chains came from one sample sequenced in a study of regulatory T cells in long-lasting Graves disease listed by TCRdb under 2021. This sample's time point label indicates: persistent/refractory GD, antithyroid drugs over 5 years with positive TRAb. For both TCR sequencing and RNA sequencing, RNA was extracted from PBMCs using TRIzol. Preparation of the library involved multiplex PCR. The sample was run on an Illumina HiSeq 4000. iRepertoire HTBI primers and Arm-PCR amplification of CDR3 regions were used to construct TCR beta libraries. TCRdb took the public reads, trimmed them with fastp at Q25, ran MiXCR for clone calling and kept in-frame beta chains. Each record represents a unique CDR3 protein, reported with the most common genes and DNA among its rows. This sample comprises 650,000 to 850,000 distinct CDR3 sequences, 30% of them detected only once. The ten largest make up roughly 46% of the sample.

The input for sequencing was peripheral blood mononuclear cells (PBMCs), taken when the disease was refractory, from a patient treated with antithyroid drugs. All receptors come from a female donor with Graves disease.

The rearrangement uses TRBV13 and TRBJ1-1; maybe TRBD1 (5 bases). This CDR3 comprises 19 residues. Germline V gene sequence: CDR1 PRHDT, CDR2 FYEKMQ (reference sequence). V was cut by 6 bases and J by 2 bases, with 28 bases left in between. Here the CDR3 DNA reads TGTGCCAGCAGTCTCAGGGTGGGCAATTGGGGTCGGACTAACACTGAAGCTTTCTTT. Translation gives CASSLRVGNWGRTNTEAFF.

The CDR3 sequence: CASSLTILSGTEAFF. CDR3 nucleotide sequence: TGTGCCAGCAGTCTTACAATCCTGTCTGGGACTGAAGCTTTCTTT. The chain has TRBV6-1 and TRBJ1-1, with D unclear. The V and J ends lost 5 bases and 5 bases respectively, with 18 bases between them. The CDR3 covers 15 residues. CDR1 MNHNS and CDR2 SASEGT come from the germline V gene.

The table lists this clonotype with a few counts. V usage is TRBV28 and J usage is TRBJ1-1, with TRBD1 matching 8 bases. In germline, CDR1 is MDHEN, CDR2 SYDVKM. The CDR3 is 14 residues long. V trimming: 4 bases; J trimming: 10 bases; junction bases outside the gene matches: 11. CDR3 protein: CASSSTGGGNPAFF. As DNA, the CDR3 is TGTGCCAGCAGTTCCACAGGGGGGGGTAATCCAGCTTTCTTT.

The CDR3 coding sequence is TGTGCCAGCACCCCCGGGGCCAGCTCCTACGAGCAGTACTTC. Residues: CASTPGASSYEQYF. The J gene is TRBJ2-7, the V gene TRBV6-2 or TRBV6-3; TRBD1 or TRBD2 may be the D gene (5 bases each). The germline V gene has CDR1 MNHEY and CDR2 SVGEGT. Trimming took 7 bases from V and 0 from J, leaving 13 bases between them. This CDR3 is 14 amino acids long.

This rearrangement joins TRBV6-2 or TRBV6-3 to TRBJ1-2; D unresolved. The CDR3 length is 14 residues. V was clipped by 10 bases and J by 4 bases, with 19 bases between them. Per the germline V gene, CDR1 is MNHEY and CDR2 is SVGEGT. The CDR3 reads CANSEVIRSYGYTF. The CDR3 DNA reads as TGTGCCAACAGCGAAGTTATCAGAAGCTATGGCTACACCTTC.

This clonotype was seen only a few times. The rearrangement uses TRBV12-3 or TRBV12-4 and TRBJ2-1; 10 bases are shared with TRBD2. The ends lost 4 bases at V and 8 bases at J; junction bases unmatched: 11. The CDR3 spans 16 residues. The chain's CDR3 is CASSSQASGSWYEQFF. The CDR3, as DNA: TGTGCCAGCAGTTCCCAGGCTAGCGGGAGTTGGTATGAGCAGTTCTTC.

The sample holds a few counts of this clonotype. An end of the junction does not agree with germline; a read error may underlie this. This chain connects TRBV9 to TRBJ1-4; 8 nucleotides match TRBD1. The CDR3 extends over 15 amino acids. Germline V gene lookup returns CDR1 SGDLS and CDR2 YYNGEE. The CDR3 loop reads CASSVRQGSDEKLFF. The CDR3 nucleotides read TGTGCCAGCAGCGTGCGACAGGGGTCGGATGAAAAGCTGTTTTTT.

The chain employs TRBV5-1 and TRBJ2-1; perhaps TRBD1 as D (6 bases). The V end was cut by 0 bases, the J end by 6 bases, with 16 bases between. Germline V lookup: CDR1 SGHRS, CDR2 YFSETQ. This CDR3 comprises 16 residues. The CDR3 nucleotides are TGCGCCAGCAGCTTGGCCACAGGGCGTTCTTTCAATGAGCAGTTCTTC. Its translation is CASSLATGRSFNEQFF.

J is TRBJ2-7 and V is TRBV10-2; perhaps D is TRBD1 or TRBD2 (6 bases each). The CDR3 totals 14 residues. Trimming took 6 bases from V and 1 from J, leaving 13 bases between them. CDR1 is WSHSY, CDR2 SAAADI, per germline. The CDR3 sequence: CASRTRGPSYEQYF. The CDR3 region has the DNA TGCGCCAGCAGGACCCGGGGGCCTTCCTACGAGCAGTACTTC.

With regard to this clonotype: Germline and junction disagree at one end, which may indicate a read error. The chain carries TRBV5-1 and TRBJ2-1; 9 nucleotides line up with TRBD2. The CDR3 covers 16 residues. Germline V gene sequence: CDR1 SGHRS, CDR2 YFSETQ. CDR3 DNA sequence: TGTGCCAGCAGCTTAGGTAGCGGGAGCTCCTACAATGAGCAGTTCTTC. Residues: CASSLGSGSSYNEQFF.

J is TRBJ1-2 and V is TRBV6-9, with a weak D call TRBD1 (6 bases). Germline V lookup: CDR1 MNHGY, CDR2 SVAAGI. The CDR3 spans 16 residues. The ends were cut back, 3 bases at V and 0 bases at J, with 14 bases in the middle. The CDR3 coding sequence is TGTGCCAGCAGTTACTCGAACCGGGACACTAACTATGGCTACACCTTC. Residues: CASSYSNRDTNYGYTF.

The V call is TRBV6-1, the J call TRBJ1-2, with TRBD1 as a possible D gene (5 bases). The germline V and J ends were trimmed by 6 bases and 8 bases, with 13 bases remaining between them. Germline values: CDR1 MNHNS, CDR2 SASEGT. The CDR3 extends over 12 amino acids. Here the CDR3 reads CASRRDPGGYTF. CDR3 DNA sequence: TGTGCCAGCAGGCGGGACCCCGGGGGCTACACCTTC.

This chain joins TRBV6-1 and TRBJ1-4, with 7 bases that match TRBD1. The germline V gene encodes CDR1 MNHNS and CDR2 SASEGT. V was clipped by 6 bases and J by 3 bases; unmatched bases: 10. The CDR3 covers 16 residues. This CDR3 is CASRRRDSGSNEKLFF. CDR3 DNA sequence: TGTGCCAGCAGGAGAAGGGACAGCGGTTCTAATGAAAAACTGTTTTTT.

This clonotype occurred many times. The rearrangement links TRBV6-5 to TRBJ2-7; 10 nucleotides align to TRBD2. Germline values: CDR1 MNHEY, CDR2 SVGAGI. Germline trimming cut 2 bases from V and 2 bases from J; bases unmatched to any gene: 3. The CDR3 sequence is 15 residues long. The CDR3 sequence: CASSYLGLATYEQYF. The CDR3 bases are TGTGCCAGCAGTTACCTGGGACTAGCGACCTACGAGCAGTACTTC.

This chain links TRBV7-9 with TRBJ2-6; D assignment may be TRBD1 or TRBD2 (5 bases each). CDR1 and CDR2 (germline): SEHNR, FQNEAQ (reference sequence). The germline V and J ends were trimmed by 1 base and 3 bases, with 10 bases remaining between them. The CDR3 totals 16 residues. The CDR3 loop reads CASSLVRDLGANVLTF. For the CDR3, the DNA is TGTGCCAGCAGCTTAGTAAGGGACCTTGGGGCCAACGTCCTGACTTTC. Drawing the rest from reference TRBV7-9 and TRBJ2-6, the complete variable domain is DTGVSQNPRHKITKRGQNVTFRCDPISEHNRLYWYRQTLGQGPEFLTYFQNEAQLEKSRLLSDRFSAERPKGSFSTLEIQRTEQGDSAMYLCASSLVRDLGANVLTFGAGSRLTVL.

This clonotype has a count of ten or more. The chain employs TRBV28 and TRBJ1-2, with TRBD1 as a possible D gene (5 bases). Germline V gives CDR1 MDHEN, CDR2 SYDVKM. The length of the CDR3 is 15 residues. V dropped 1 base and J dropped 4 bases, with 13 bases sitting between them. Here the CDR3 DNA reads TGTGCCAGCAGTTTATCCGGGGCGCAGGTCTATGGCTACACCTTC. Protein: CASSLSGAQVYGYTF.

This clonotype was seen repeatedly, ten times or more. J is TRBJ2-5 and V is TRBV2; D perhaps matches TRBD1 (5 bases). The CDR3 spans 17 residues. V was cut by 2 bases and J by 2 bases, with 18 bases left in between. Germline loops: CDR1 SNHLY, CDR2 FYNNEI. The CDR3 bases are TGTGCCAGCAGTGAATTTAGCAGGGTACCAGGACAAGAGACCCAGTACTTC. The encoded protein is CASSEFSRVPGQETQYF.

J is TRBJ1-2 and V is TRBV7-3, with 10 bases identical to TRBD1. In germline, CDR1 is SGHTA, CDR2 FQGTGA. The CDR3 has 14 residues. V shed 5 bases and J 8 bases; nucleotides not matched to a gene: 8. The CDR3 DNA follows: TGTGCCAGCAGCCCTTCGACAGGGGGCGACGGCTACACCTTC. Translating gives CASSPSTGGDGYTF.

V and J are TRBV6-1 and TRBJ2-6, with TRBD2 matching 8 bases. The CDR3 extends over 18 amino acids. Germline V lookup: CDR1 MNHNS, CDR2 SASEGT. With V trimmed by 6 bases and J by 0 bases, 10 bases remained unmatched. The CDR3 DNA reads TGTGCCAGCAGCGAAACTAGCGGATGGGGCTCTGGGGCCAACGTCCTGACTTTC. It translates to CASSETSGWGSGANVLTF.

As for this clonotype: Just one base apart from a much larger clone, this may be a read error. The V and J genes are TRBV12-3 or TRBV12-4 and TRBJ1-1, with no clear D. This CDR3 has 14 amino acids. In DNA, the CDR3 is TGTGCCAGCGGTTTAATGGAGGCGGCCACTGAAGCTTTCTTT. Amino acid sequence: CASGLMEAATEAFF.

The V call is TRBV7-9, the J call TRBJ1-1; 8 nucleotides align to TRBD1. Germline assignment: CDR1 SEHNR and CDR2 FQNEAQ (reference sequence). The CDR3 extends over 14 amino acids. V lost 5 bases, J lost 4 bases, and 6 bases stayed unmatched. The CDR3 protein is CASSPTQGGTEAFF. CDR3 DNA: TGTGCCAGCAGCCCAACACAGGGGGGCACTGAAGCTTTCTTT.

The V and J genes are TRBV6-5 and TRBJ2-5; tentative D call: TRBD2 (6 bases). V lost 4 bases and J lost 5, with 14 bases in between. CDR1 and CDR2 (germline): MNHEY, SVGAGI. The CDR3 sequence is 14 residues long. The CDR3 bases are TGTGCCAGCAGTTCCCCCCCCCGGGGGGAGACCCAGTACTTC. It yields the protein CASSSPPRGETQYF.

This clonotype was picked up one time. CDR3 amino acids: CASSPPAGQGAETQYF. CDR3 DNA: TGTGCCAGCAGCCCCCCCGCGGGACAGGGGGCAGAGACCCAGTACTTC. The chain joins TRBV7-9 to TRBJ2-5; 12 nucleotides match TRBD1. Germline CDR1 SEHNR, CDR2 FQNEAQ (reference sequence). V lost 5 bases, J lost 4 bases, and 8 bases stayed unmatched. The length of the CDR3 is 16 residues.

This clonotype was recorded many times. The chain carries TRBV12-3 or TRBV12-4 and TRBJ1-1; tentative D call: TRBD1 (6 bases). The CDR3 contains 15 residues. V was trimmed by 2 bases and J by 1 base, leaving 11 bases between them. As DNA, the CDR3 is TGTGCCAGCAGTTTACAGGGGACGGCGAACACTGAAGCTTTCTTT. It translates to CASSLQGTANTEAFF.

The chain joins TRBV6-1 to TRBJ2-3, with D tentatively TRBD2 (6 bases). Germline CDR1 MNHNS, CDR2 SASEGT. The CDR3 covers 15 residues. The V end was cut by 10 bases, the J end by 2 bases, with 19 bases between. This CDR3 reads CATHRGGEFTDTQYF. CDR3 nucleotide sequence: TGTGCCACCCACCGAGGCGGGGAGTTCACAGATACGCAGTATTTT.

This clonotype was seen a few times. The chain uses TRBV2 and TRBJ2-2; D unresolved. Germline CDR1 is SNHLY and CDR2 is FYNNEI. There are 16 residues in the CDR3. Trimming cost V 3 bases and J 0 bases, with 11 bases left between them. CDR3 DNA: TGTGCCAGCAGTGACTTTACCGGGTCGAACACCGGGGAGCTGTTTTTT. It is translated as CASSDFTGSNTGELFF.

The gene calls are TRBV20-1 and TRBJ1-6; D may be TRBD1 (6 bases). The CDR3 is made up of 14 amino acids. The germline V gene has CDR1 DFQATT and CDR2 SNEGSKA (reference sequence). V was trimmed by 0 bases and J by 6 bases, leaving 9 bases between them. The CDR3 spells CSARDWTANSPLHF. The DNA of the CDR3 is TGCAGTGCTAGAGATTGGACAGCTAATTCACCCCTCCACTTT.